The following is a T cell receptor (beta chain) sequence with its context. Antigen unknown. The sample is drawn from a study of beta chain features in type 1 diabetes. Study-level findings and limits: Resolution of whether HLA type affects TCRB rearrangement was not achieved here. Type 1 diabetes patients had moderately but significantly shorter TCRB CDR3s in all four CD4+ subsets.

As every portion of the isolated RNA was reverse transcribed, the sequencing read expressed TCRB transcripts. Reads from naive, central memory and regulatory T cell samples averaged approximately 3.4 million. Sequencing was performed with immunoSEQ multiplex PCR; in TCRdb, only in-frame clones are kept and a portion is missing. The data hold some 350,000 clones, with approximately 15% observed a single time. The CDR3 loop spans 13 amino acids. CDR1 and CDR2 (germline): MGHRA, YSYEKL. V was clipped by 0 bases and J by 5 bases, with 4 bases between them. J is TRBJ2-2 and V is TRBV4-1; D gene uncertain. This clonotype was obtained from a woman aged 18-35 years with type 1 diabetes. The sequencing input was naive CD4+ T cells from blood. CDR3 sequence reads: CASSQELTGELFF. The CDR3 nucleotides read TGCGCCAGCAGCCAAGAACTGACCGGGGAGCTGTTTTTT.